These 8 T cell receptor beta chains originate from one sample sequenced in a study of cytomegalovirus exposure and HLA in healthy donors. PCR amplification relied on 60 Vbeta primers (plus 13 Jbeta primers). The data were produced by immunoSEQ multiplex PCR, yet TCRdb's version contains in-frame clones alone and is incomplete. The repertoire includes approximately 100,000 clones, around 73% of them detected once, and 1.2% sits in the top ten. Material for sequencing was PBMCs. Every receptor here comes from a female donor in good health and CMV-seronegative.

This rearrangement joins TRBV19 to TRBJ1-2, with a weak D call TRBD1 (6 bases). The germline CDR1 and CDR2 sequences are LNHDA and SQIVND (reference sequence). The ends were cut back, 3 bases at V and 4 bases at J, with 18 bases in the middle. The CDR3 has 16 amino acids. The DNA for the CDR3 is TGTGCCAGTAGTATTAGTGCAGGGGCCCCCCTCTATGGCTACACCTTC. Translation gives CASSISAGAPLYGYTF.

This chain joins TRBV5-4 and TRBJ2-1, with a weak D call TRBD2 (6 bases). CDR1 is SGHNT and CDR2 is YYREEE in the germline V gene (reference sequence). The CDR3 loop spans 12 amino acids. Trimming cost V 6 bases and J 9 bases, with 13 bases left between them. CDR3 sequence (DNA): TGTGCCAGCACCGCAGGAGGGCTTGAGCAGTTCTTC. Amino acid sequence: CASTAGGLEQFF.

This chain uses TRBV19 with TRBJ1-2; D is undetermined. The V gene lost 7 bases and the J gene lost 6 bases, with 15 bases spanning the gap. This CDR3 region has 13 residues. The germline V gene has CDR1 LNHDA and CDR2 SQIVND (reference sequence). CDR3 DNA: TGTGCCAGTACCCTGGTCGGGAAGGATGGCTACACCTTC. The encoded protein is CASTLVGKDGYTF.

V gene TRBV9 combines with J gene TRBJ1-2; the match to TRBD1 covers 7 bases. The J segment lost 1 base and the V segment lost 0 bases, leaving 6 bases of the junction unmatched. In germline, CDR1 is SGDLS, CDR2 YYNGEE. CDR3 length: 16 amino acids. CDR3 amino acids: CASSVGAAGGNYGYTF. CDR3 bases: TGTGCCAGCAGCGTAGGGGCGGCAGGGGGTAACTATGGCTACACCTTC.

The CDR3 coding sequence is TGTGCCAGCAGTTTAGGATTACCGGGACTCATATATGAGCAGTTCTTC. This encodes CASSLGLPGLIYEQFF. The V gene is TRBV28, the J gene TRBJ2-1; D possibly corresponds to TRBD2 (6 bases). Germline loops: CDR1 MDHEN, CDR2 SYDVKM. The ends were cut back, 2 bases at V and 8 bases at J, with 19 bases in the middle. The CDR3 has 16 residues.

This chain uses TRBV4-1 with TRBJ1-1, with 9 bases lining up with TRBD1. There are 14 residues in the CDR3. The V gene's germline CDR1 is MGHRA and CDR2 YSYEKL. The V segment lost 5 bases and the J segment 5 bases; nucleotides outside the gene matches: 6. In DNA, the CDR3 is TGCGCCAGCAGCTCCCCGACAGGGGGGACTGAAGCTTTCTTT. Its protein is CASSSPTGGTEAFF.

The rearrangement links TRBV27 to TRBJ2-3; D is undetermined. The CDR3 runs to 15 residues. Germline V gives CDR1 MNHEY, CDR2 SMNVEV (reference sequence). V was trimmed by 5 bases and J by 2 bases, leaving 14 bases between them. The CDR3 region is CASSLTSRYTDTQYF. The DNA for the CDR3 is TGTGCCAGCAGTCTTACCTCGAGATACACAGATACGCAGTATTTT.

Only one count was recorded for this clone. CDR3 bases: TGTGCCTGGAGACGGAGCGGGGCTACAGATACGCAGTATTTT. Its translation is CAWRRSGATDTQYF. The chain carries TRBV30 and TRBJ2-3, with 7 bases matching TRBD2. This CDR3 is 14 amino acids long. Losses at the gene ends were 3 bases for V and 3 bases for J; bases not matched to a gene: 6. Germline CDR1 reads GTSNPN; CDR2 reads SVGIG (reference sequence).